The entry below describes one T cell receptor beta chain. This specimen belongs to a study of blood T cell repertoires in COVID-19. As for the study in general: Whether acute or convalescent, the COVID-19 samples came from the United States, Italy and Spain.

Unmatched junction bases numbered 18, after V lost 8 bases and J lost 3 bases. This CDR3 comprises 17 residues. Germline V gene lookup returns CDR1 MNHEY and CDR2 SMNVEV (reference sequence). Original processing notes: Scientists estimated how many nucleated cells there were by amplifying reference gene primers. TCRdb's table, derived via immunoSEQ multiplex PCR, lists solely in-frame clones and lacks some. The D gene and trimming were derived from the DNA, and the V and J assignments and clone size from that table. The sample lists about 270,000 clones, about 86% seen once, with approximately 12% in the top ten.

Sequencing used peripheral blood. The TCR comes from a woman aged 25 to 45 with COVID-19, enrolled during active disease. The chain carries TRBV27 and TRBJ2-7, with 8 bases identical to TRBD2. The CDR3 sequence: CASSLRGSGAAVYEQYF. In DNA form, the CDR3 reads TGTGCCAGCTCTTTAAGGGGTAGCGGGGCCGCAGTCTACGAGCAGTACTTC.